This TCR beta chain is from a study of T cells expressing NK-cell markers. TCRdb re-called the 5' RACE reads, yielding one record per CDR3 amino acid sequence without DNA. The specimen's table records 300,000 to 500,000 distinct CDR3 sequences. The CDR3 covers 15 residues. Germline V gene data show CDR1 as SGHRS and CDR2 as YFSETQ. Sample: blood T cells: a sorted CD56 or NKG2C T cell subset, CD4+ or CD8+ T cells, or bulk PBMC T cells (not recorded which). V usage is TRBV5-1 and J usage is TRBJ2-3; TCRdb calls TRBD2, which cannot be checked without DNA. This clonotype was obtained from a woman aged 45-60 years in good health. The CDR3 here is CASSLGGRETDTQYF.